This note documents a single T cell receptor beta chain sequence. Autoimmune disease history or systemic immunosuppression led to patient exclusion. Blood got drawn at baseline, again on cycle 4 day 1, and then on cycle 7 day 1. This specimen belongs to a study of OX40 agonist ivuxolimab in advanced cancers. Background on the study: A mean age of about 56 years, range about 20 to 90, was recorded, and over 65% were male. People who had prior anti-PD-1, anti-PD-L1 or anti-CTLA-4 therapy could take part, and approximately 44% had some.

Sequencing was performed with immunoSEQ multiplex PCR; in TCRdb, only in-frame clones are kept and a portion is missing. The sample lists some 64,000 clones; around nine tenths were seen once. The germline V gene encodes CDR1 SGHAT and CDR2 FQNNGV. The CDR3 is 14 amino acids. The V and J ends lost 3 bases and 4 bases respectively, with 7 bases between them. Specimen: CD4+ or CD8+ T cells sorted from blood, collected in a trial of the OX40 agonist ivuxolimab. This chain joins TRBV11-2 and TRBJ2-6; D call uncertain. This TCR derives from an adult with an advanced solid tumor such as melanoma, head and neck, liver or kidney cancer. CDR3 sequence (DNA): TGTGCCAGCAGCTTGGTACGGGGGGCCAACGTCCTGACTTTC. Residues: CASSLVRGANVLTF.